These 16 T cell receptor beta chains originate from one sample sequenced in a study of blood T cell repertoires in COVID-19. TCRdb's copy holds only in-frame clones and misses some; the assay was immunoSEQ multiplex PCR. The data show about 230,000 clones, just under 90% seen once. Sequencing input: PBMCs or T cells enriched from blood (not recorded which). The receptors stem from a woman in her 30s with acute COVID-19.

The chain uses TRBV12-3 or TRBV12-4 and TRBJ1-5; 7 bases line up with TRBD1. This CDR3 spans 13 amino acids. The trim removed 3 bases at V and 4 bases at J, leaving 0 bases unmatched. This CDR3 reads CASSLGQNQPQHF. CDR3 nucleotide sequence: TGTGCCAGCAGTTTGGGACAGAATCAGCCCCAGCATTTT.

The rearrangement uses TRBV2 and TRBJ1-1, with 7 bases aligning to TRBD1. The CDR3 consists of 13 residues. The V gene's germline CDR1 is SNHLY and CDR2 FYNNEI. The V segment lost 7 bases and the J segment 6 bases; nucleotides outside the gene matches: 8. This chain's CDR3 is CASIRQGFSEAFF. The CDR3 bases are TGTGCCAGCATCCGACAGGGTTTTTCTGAAGCTTTCTTT.

The J gene is TRBJ2-7, the V gene TRBV7-3; the D gene is possibly TRBD2 (6 bases). In germline, CDR1 is SGHTA, CDR2 FQGTGA. This CDR3 has 16 amino acids. V was pared by 6 bases and J by 4 bases, with 22 bases between. The CDR3 bases are TGTGCCAGCAGTCATCTCTCGTACGGGGGAACGTACGAGCAGTACTTC. It is translated as CASSHLSYGGTYEQYF.

This chain joins TRBV10-3 and TRBJ2-3; 12 nucleotides agree with TRBD2. V lost 6 bases, J lost 6 bases, and 13 bases stayed unmatched. CDR1 ENHRY and CDR2 SYGVKD come from the germline V gene. There are 17 residues in the CDR3. The CDR3 bases are TGTGCCATCAGAGACATACTAGCGGGGGGACTTCTGGATACGCAGTATTTT. This sequence encodes CAIRDILAGGLLDTQYF.

The chain is built from TRBV9 and TRBJ1-2, with 7 bases lining up with TRBD1. V shed 4 bases, J shed 8 bases, and the junction held 8 bases outside the gene matches. The CDR3 has 13 residues. Per germline, CDR1 SGDLS and CDR2 YYNGEE. The CDR3 sequence: CASSLNPGQGYTF. The CDR3 nucleotides read TGTGCCAGCAGCCTCAACCCGGGACAGGGCTACACCTTC.

The gene calls are TRBV6-5 and TRBJ1-6, with D possibly TRBD1 on 6 matching bases. This CDR3 region has 14 residues. V was cut by 5 bases and J by 5 bases, with 10 bases left in between. Germline CDR1 is MNHEY and CDR2 is SVGAGI. CDR3 nucleotide sequence: TGTGCCAGCAGTCCGGGACAAAATAATTCACCCCTCCACTTT. It yields the protein CASSPGQNNSPLHF.

The chain uses TRBV4-1 and TRBJ1-4; TRBD1 aligns across 9 bases. Losses at the gene ends were 1 base for V and 7 bases for J; bases not matched to a gene: 7. This CDR3 region has 16 residues. Germline V gene lookup returns CDR1 MGHRA and CDR2 YSYEKL. CDR3 in DNA: TGCGCCAGCAGCCAAGGGGACAGGGCAGAGGGTGAAAAACTGTTTTTT. Protein product: CASSQGDRAEGEKLFF.

V is TRBV11-2 and J is TRBJ1-4; D is ambiguous. CDR1 and CDR2 (germline): SGHAT, FQNNGV. Between the trimmed V and J ends, which lost 0 bases and 3 bases, there was a span of 14 bases. This CDR3 spans 17 amino acids. This CDR3 reads CASSLDVVADPNEKLFF. CDR3 sequence (DNA): TGTGCCAGCAGCTTAGATGTTGTTGCAGATCCTAATGAAAAACTGTTTTTT.

This chain joins TRBV10-3 and TRBJ2-2, with TRBD1 matching over 7 bases. Germline-derived CDR1 and CDR2 are ENHRY and SYGVKD. This CDR3 has 17 residues. Unmatched junction bases numbered 7, after V lost 0 bases and J lost 3 bases. DNA for the CDR3: TGTGCCATCAGTGAGTCGGGACAGCCCGCTCACACCGGGGAGCTGTTTTTT. It specifies CAISESGQPAHTGELFF.

This rearrangement joins TRBV5-5 to TRBJ1-1; D remains ambiguous. Germline V gives CDR1 SGHKS, CDR2 YYEKEE (reference sequence). The CDR3 totals 14 residues. The V gene lost 0 bases and the J gene lost 1 base, with 7 bases spanning the gap. The CDR3, as DNA: TGTGCCAGCAGCTTGGCCTATGGGAACACTGAAGCTTTCTTT. Amino acids: CASSLAYGNTEAFF.

In this sample, this clone turned up once. The rearrangement joins TRBV6-5 to TRBJ1-6; no reliable D call. The CDR3 extends over 12 amino acids. V lost 4 bases and J lost 8, with 6 bases in between. Germline CDR1 and CDR2: MNHEY and SVGAGI. The CDR3 region is CASSSTYSPLHF. CDR3 bases: TGTGCCAGCAGTTCTACCTATTCACCCCTCCACTTT.

The rearrangement joins TRBV7-3 to TRBJ2-7; D is possibly TRBD1 (5 bases). Germline assignment: CDR1 SGHTA and CDR2 FQGTGA. V was clipped by 2 bases and J by 2 bases, with 13 bases between them. The CDR3 covers 15 residues. The CDR3 DNA sequence: TGTGCCAGCAGCTTAGGGGCAGCTTTTACCTACGAGCAGTACTTC. Protein sequence: CASSLGAAFTYEQYF.

The chain recombines TRBV19 with TRBJ1-2; D may be TRBD1 (6 bases). Trimming cost V 6 bases and J 7 bases, with 18 bases left between them. The CDR3 extends over 14 amino acids. Germline CDR1 LNHDA, CDR2 SQIVND (reference sequence). CDR3 protein: CASSQRRQGGGYTF. DNA for the CDR3: TGTGCCAGTAGCCAGCGACGGCAAGGGGGTGGCTACACCTTC. The full variable domain, rest sourced from reference TRBV19 and TRBJ1-2, is DGGITQSPKYLFRKEGQNVTLSCEQNLNHDAMYWYRQDPGQGLRLIYYSQIVNDFQKGDIAEGYSVSREKKESFPLTVTSAQKNPTAFYLCASSQRRQGGGYTFGSGTRLTVV.

This chain joins TRBV9 and TRBJ2-5; TRBD1 matches at 8 bases. CDR1 and CDR2 from the germline V gene are SGDLS and YYNGEE. The V gene end was trimmed by 0 bases and the J gene end by 2 bases; junction bases not matched to a gene: 6. CDR3 length: 16 residues. The CDR3 DNA reads TGTGCCAGCAGCGTAGGAGCAGGGGGCCATCAAGAGACCCAGTACTTC. Encoded protein: CASSVGAGGHQETQYF.

V and J are TRBV19 and TRBJ2-5; no definite D call. Per germline, CDR1 LNHDA and CDR2 SQIVND (reference sequence). Trimming shortened V by 1 base and J by 4 bases, and 10 bases separated the two germline ends. The CDR3 covers 14 residues. CDR3 coding DNA: TGTGCCAGTAGTATAGGTACCCCCGGAGAGACCCAGTACTTC. Protein product: CASSIGTPGETQYF.

This clone is a singleton in its sample. The chain combines TRBV14 with TRBJ2-7; 9 bases align to TRBD1. Germline-derived CDR1 and CDR2 are SGHDN and FVKESK. The V segment lost 4 bases and the J segment 2 bases; nucleotides outside the gene matches: 6. This CDR3 contains 15 residues. The CDR3 loop is CASSLTGQGTYEQYF. Written as DNA, the CDR3 is TGTGCCAGCAGCCTCACGGGACAGGGAACCTACGAGCAGTACTTC.